These T cell receptor beta chains were read from a single sample in a study of beta chain features in type 1 diabetes. Measured with immunoSEQ multiplex PCR; TCRdb has only the in-frame clones, and not every one. The sample has around 160,000 clones, roughly 50% seen once. Sequencing used Tregs from blood. The receptors stem from a man between 18 and 35 years old in good health. Each CDR3 is given with its conserved first and last residue. The D gene is left open where the match is weak. A row's size may be missing; if present it is once, few, many or a size class.

J,D,V,size,CDR3,DNA
TRBJ1-1,TRBD1,TRBV6-5,-,CASSRGQTLKAFF,TGTGCCAGCAGTCGGGGACAGACACTCAAAGCTTTCTTT
TRBJ1-2,-,TRBV19,-,CASRIGATVYGYTF,TGTGCCAGTAGAATCGGAGCAACGGTCTATGGCTACACCTTC
TRBJ2-7,TRBD1,TRBV5-5,-,CASSTRTGGYEQYF,TGTGCCAGCAGCACCCGGACAGGGGGCTACGAGCAGTACTTC
TRBJ1-2,TRBD1,TRBV10-3,-,CAIKDRGLYGYTF,TGTGCCATCAAGGACAGGGGCCTCTATGGCTACACCTTC
TRBJ2-1,-,TRBV7-8,-,CASSAYTYNEQFF,TGTGCCAGCAGCGCTTACACCTACAATGAGCAGTTCTTC
TRBJ2-1,TRBD1,TRBV29-1,-,CSVEPDRGAEQFF,TGCAGCGTTGAACCGGACAGGGGGGCTGAGCAGTTCTTC
TRBJ2-7,-,TRBV7-2,-,CASSPIAGRTYEQYF,TGTGCCAGCAGCCCGATTGCGGGGAGAACCTACGAGCAGTACTTC
TRBJ1-5,TRBD1,TRBV11-2,-,CASSRTGAHQPQHF,TGTGCCAGCAGCCGTACAGGGGCCCATCAGCCCCAGCATTTT
TRBJ2-3,TRBD2,TRBV28,-,CASSFISGYTDTQYF,TGTGCCAGCAGTTTTATTAGCGGGTACACAGATACGCAGTATTTT
TRBJ2-1,TRBD2,TRBV5-1,-,CASSAGGQYNEQFF,TGCGCCAGCAGCGCGGGGGGCCAATACAATGAGCAGTTCTTC
TRBJ1-5,-,TRBV6-5,-,CASSTGLWGNQPQHF,TGTGCCAGCAGTACAGGGCTGTGGGGCAATCAGCCCCAGCATTTT
TRBJ2-1,TRBD2,TRBV5-1,-,CASSLVGLAGASREQFF,TGCGCCAGCAGCTTGGTGGGACTAGCGGGGGCCTCGCGAGAGCAGTTCTTC
TRBJ2-1,-,TRBV29-1,-,CSVRGGVEQFF,TGCAGCGTTAGGGGCGGAGTGGAGCAGTTCTTC
TRBJ2-7,TRBD2,TRBV7-2,-,CASSLGKTSGGTYEQYF,TGTGCCAGCAGCTTGGGAAAGACTAGCGGGGGCACCTACGAGCAGTACTTC
TRBJ1-4,TRBD1,TRBV29-1,-,CSVEIAGTGNEKLFF,TGCAGCGTTGAAATTGCCGGGACAGGGAACGAAAAACTGTTTTTT
TRBJ2-3,-,TRBV9,-,CASSVPPPRLVGQWGTDTQYF,TGTGCCAGCAGCGTCCCCCCTCCTAGACTAGTGGGGCAATGGGGCACAGATACGCAGTATTTT
TRBJ2-1,TRBD1,TRBV20-1,few,CRGTGGSEQFF,TGCAGGGGGACAGGGGGTAGTGAGCAGTTCTTC
TRBJ2-2,-,TRBV6-1,-,CAIRGAGELFF,TGTGCCATAAGGGGTGCCGGGGAGCTGTTTTTT
TRBJ2-1,-,TRBV13,-,CASSLGRGMAESAYNEQFF,TGTGCCAGCAGCTTAGGCCGGGGTATGGCGGAGAGTGCCTACAATGAGCAGTTCTTC
TRBJ1-1,TRBD1,TRBV5-1,-,CASSGTGGNTEAFF,TGCGCCAGCAGCGGGACAGGGGGGAACACTGAAGCTTTCTTT
TRBJ1-5,TRBD1,TRBV4-2,-,CASSLIQGARDRPQHF,TGTGCCAGCAGCCTGATACAGGGGGCTCGGGATCGGCCCCAGCATTTT
TRBJ2-1,TRBD1,TRBV9,-,CASSVTRGPFNEQFF,TGTGCCAGCAGCGTCACCAGGGGGCCCTTCAATGAGCAGTTCTTC
TRBJ2-2,-,TRBV2,-,CASRREADTGELFF,TGTGCCAGCAGAAGGGAGGCGGACACCGGGGAGCTGTTTTTT
TRBJ2-3,-,TRBV11-2,few,CASSLYTRPEVDTQYF,TGTGCCAGCAGCTTATATACCCGCCCGGAGGTAGATACGCAGTATTTT
TRBJ1-2,-,TRBV29-1,-,CSVGTGRYGYTF,TGCAGCGTTGGTACAGGGCGCTATGGCTACACCTTC
TRBJ2-7,-,TRBV6-5,few,CASRPPGLSYEQYF,TGTGCCAGCAGACCCCCGGGACTCTCCTACGAGCAGTACTTC
TRBJ2-3,TRBD2,TRBV5-1,-,CASRRGAGGDTQYF,TGCGCCAGCCGCCGGGGAGCGGGGGGAGATACGCAGTATTTT
TRBJ1-2,-,TRBV7-2,-,CASSPPTRAYGYTF,TGTGCCAGCAGCCCCCCGACCAGGGCTTATGGCTACACCTTC
TRBJ2-1,TRBD1,TRBV7-4,once,CASSLSRQGAYNEQFF,TGTGCCAGCAGCCTATCCCGACAGGGGGCCTACAATGAGCAGTTCTTC
TRBJ1-1,TRBD1,TRBV30,-,CAWAWGIQGADTEAFF,TGTGCCTGGGCTTGGGGTATCCAGGGGGCTGACACTGAAGCTTTCTTT
TRBJ1-6,-,TRBV7-2,few,CASSLYGSDSPLHF,TGTGCCAGCAGCTTATACGGGTCGGATTCACCCCTCCACTTT
TRBJ2-1,TRBD2,TRBV7-3,-,CASSLMASGVGEQFF,TGTGCCAGCAGCTTAATGGCTAGCGGCGTCGGTGAGCAGTTCTTC
TRBJ1-1,TRBD1,TRBV6-5,-,CASSRLNRGRTEAFF,TGTGCCAGCAGTCGACTAAACAGGGGTAGGACTGAAGCTTTCTTT
TRBJ1-2,-,TRBV18,-,CASSPVSSMNPRGYTF,TGTGCCAGCTCACCAGTTTCGAGCATGAACCCCCGGGGCTACACCTTC
TRBJ2-1,-,TRBV19,-,CASSIQVSSYNEQFF,TGTGCCAGTAGTATTCAGGTTAGCTCCTACAATGAGCAGTTCTTC
TRBJ2-7,TRBD1,TRBV5-4,few,CASSLAGTADEQYF,TGTGCCAGCAGCTTGGCAGGGACAGCGGACGAGCAGTACTTC
TRBJ1-4,-,TRBV4-2,-,CASSLEQGHEKLFF,TGTGCCAGCAGCCTTGAACAGGGACATGAAAAACTGTTTTTT
TRBJ2-1,TRBD1,TRBV7-9,few,CASSSTQGVTYNEQFF,TGTGCCAGCAGCTCCACCCAGGGGGTTACCTACAATGAGCAGTTCTTC
TRBJ2-7,-,TRBV10-2,-,CASSPGTPISEQYF,TGCGCCAGCAGTCCCGGGACTCCGATCAGCGAGCAGTACTTC
TRBJ2-2,TRBD2,TRBV7-8,-,CASTAWGGSGELFF,TGTGCCAGCACCGCCTGGGGGGGATCCGGGGAGCTGTTTTTT
TRBJ1-2,-,TRBV7-9,-,CASSLGAGWIGGGYTF,TGTGCCAGCAGCTTAGGCGCAGGGTGGATCGGTGGTGGCTACACCTTC
TRBJ2-1,TRBD2,TRBV25-1,-,CASRLAGVHNEQFF,TGTGCCAGTAGACTAGCGGGAGTTCACAATGAGCAGTTCTTC
TRBJ2-5,-,TRBV18,few,CASSPQESETQYF,TGTGCCAGCTCACCACAGGAGTCCGAGACCCAGTACTTC
TRBJ2-4,-,TRBV5-6,-,CASSWAGGTKNIQYF,TGTGCCAGCAGCTGGGCTGGCGGGACCAAAAACATTCAGTACTTC
TRBJ1-1,-,TRBV18,-,CASSPPKKTEAFF,TGTGCCAGCTCACCACCTAAAAAAACTGAAGCTTTCTTT
TRBJ1-2,TRBD1,TRBV6-6,few,CASSYHTGQGSGYTF,TGTGCCAGCAGTTACCACACGGGACAGGGGTCTGGCTACACCTTC
TRBJ2-1,TRBD1,TRBV18,few,CASWGQGEGEQFF,TGTGCCAGCTGGGGACAGGGTGAAGGTGAGCAGTTCTTC
TRBJ1-6,-,TRBV7-2,once,CASSPRGVMNSPLHF,TGTGCCAGCAGCCCCCGGGGGGTAATGAATTCACCCCTCCACTTT
TRBJ2-2,TRBD2,TRBV5-5,-,CASSRSGTSGIFTGELFF,TGTGCCAGCAGCAGATCCGGGACTAGCGGGATCTTCACCGGGGAGCTGTTTTTT
TRBJ2-2,-,TRBV29-1,few,CSVDPGVDGELFF,TGCAGCGTTGATCCGGGGGTCGACGGGGAGCTGTTTTTT
TRBJ1-1,TRBD1,TRBV19,-,CASSILVGTGTRNTEAFF,TGTGCCAGTAGTATATTAGTCGGGACAGGGACGAGGAACACTGAAGCTTTCTTT
TRBJ1-1,-,TRBV6-5,-,CASSYGDTIEAFF,TGTGCCAGCAGTTACGGGGACACCATTGAAGCTTTCTTT
TRBJ2-4,TRBD2,TRBV4-2,many,CASSGTSGDLAKNIQYF,TGTGCCAGCAGCGGGACTAGCGGGGATCTAGCCAAAAACATTCAGTACTTC
TRBJ1-5,-,TRBV6-6,-,CASSSPGPQHF,TGTGCCAGCAGTTCCCCGGGGCCCCAGCATTTT
TRBJ2-5,-,TRBV5-1,-,CASSPESYGRGETQYF,TGCGCCAGCAGCCCGGAATCTTATGGAAGGGGGGAGACCCAGTACTTC
TRBJ2-7,-,TRBV28,-,CASSFHRASSYEQYF,TGTGCCAGCAGTTTCCACAGGGCAAGCTCCTACGAGCAGTACTTC